This TCR beta chain was profiled in a study of T-cell memory formation after mild COVID-19. Study-level background: In these data, TCR clusters were largely donor specific.

A single record per CDR3 protein comes from TCRdb applying MiXCR to the 5' RACE reads. The sample shows 290,000 or so distinct CDR3 sequences, 15% to 20% of them seen only once. Regarding the study as a whole: Clonal second-wave expansions that peaked on day 37 had unconfirmed SARS-CoV-2 specificity. The pre-infection memory compartment contained some responding clones, suggesting cross-reactive memory joined.

This clonotype turned up a few times. The antigen remains undetermined. J lost 4 bases, V lost 4 bases, and 5 bases had no gene match. CDR3 length: 14 residues. Germline V gene sequence: CDR1 SGDLS, CDR2 YYNGEE. This TCR came from a man between 18 and 35 years old who had mild COVID-19 (a few samples of this study predate the infection). Cell type and time point are not known. The chain couples TRBV9 to TRBJ2-3; 8 bases are a match to TRBD2. Sequencing was carried out using PBMCs or a T cell subset sorted from them (not recorded which). CDR3 sequence reads: CASSFGLAPDTQYF. In nucleotides, the CDR3 is TGTGCCAGCAGCTTCGGACTAGCCCCAGATACGCAGTATTTT.